The 16 T cell receptor beta chains below all came from one sample that was sequenced in a study of T cell changes during pregnancy in multiple sclerosis. Here immunoSEQ multiplex PCR was the method, and the copy in TCRdb shows in-frame clones only, minus some. The sample lists roughly 37,000 clones; about 90% were seen once. Sequenced here: CD8+ T cells from peripheral blood mononuclear cells, sampled before pregnancy. The receptor source for this set is a female donor with multiple sclerosis, enrolled in a pregnancy study.

This clone was seen a single time. The chain uses TRBV5-1 and TRBJ2-2; D is uncertain. Germline-derived CDR1 and CDR2 are SGHRS and YFSETQ. V lost 4 bases to trimming and J lost 4 bases, with 17 bases between them. The CDR3 is made up of 16 amino acids. The CDR3 loop is CASSPVPVSGTGELFF. The CDR3 DNA follows: TGCGCCAGCAGCCCCGTCCCAGTCAGTGGCACCGGGGAGCTGTTTTTT.

This clone was detected only once. The genes are TRBV4-1 and TRBJ1-2; 7 nucleotides align to TRBD1. The CDR3 extends over 14 amino acids. Trimming took 0 bases from V and 2 from J; bases not matched to a gene: 0. CDR1 MGHRA and CDR2 YSYEKL come from the germline V gene. CDR3 sequence reads: CASSQDRGNYGYTF. DNA for the CDR3: TGCGCCAGCAGCCAAGACAGGGGGAACTATGGCTACACCTTC.

This clone was recorded only once. The CDR3 DNA reads as TGCGCCAGCAGCCTCTCGGGATCGACACCGAACACTGAAGCTTTCTTT. It translates to CASSLSGSTPNTEAFF. The chain recombines TRBV4-1 with TRBJ1-1; D is undetermined. In germline, CDR1 is MGHRA, CDR2 YSYEKL. The CDR3 loop spans 16 amino acids. V lost 4 bases and J 1 base, leaving 16 bases between the germline ends.

The J gene is TRBJ2-7, the V gene TRBV7-2, with TRBD2 identical over 7 bases. The CDR3 is 18 residues long. V lost 0 bases and J lost 1; bases outside the gene matches: 12. From germline, CDR1 is SGHTA and CDR2 FQGNSA. The CDR3 sequence: CASSLASLLAETSYEQYF. The CDR3 DNA reads TGTGCCAGCAGCTTAGCATCCCTTCTAGCGGAAACTTCCTACGAGCAGTACTTC.

V usage is TRBV7-9 and J usage is TRBJ2-1; 7 nucleotides agree with TRBD1. Trimming removed 5 bases from V and 8 bases from J; junction bases left unmatched: 12. The germline gives CDR1 SEHNR, CDR2 FQNEAQ (reference sequence). The CDR3 is 15 amino acids. The CDR3 protein is CASSPTGLPPDEQFF. Here the CDR3 DNA reads TGTGCCAGCAGCCCGACAGGGCTCCCGCCCGATGAGCAGTTCTTC.

This sequence joins TRBV9 and TRBJ2-2, with TRBD1 matching 9 bases. After removal of 2 bases from V and 1 base from J, the junction contained 3 bases not matched to a gene. The CDR3 has 16 residues. CDR1 is SGDLS and CDR2 is YYNGEE in the germline V gene. The CDR3 spells CASSVPTGGNTGELFF. CDR3 in DNA: TGTGCCAGCAGCGTTCCGACAGGGGGGAACACCGGGGAGCTGTTTTTT.

This sequence joins TRBV29-1 and TRBJ2-7; no clear D gene. Per the germline V gene, CDR1 is SQVTM and CDR2 is ANQGSEA. With 2 bases removed from V and 7 bases from J, the gap between germline ends came to 9 bases. CDR3 length: 11 residues. The CDR3 reads CSVEFLQEQYF. The DNA of the CDR3 is TGCAGCGTTGAATTCCTGCAGGAGCAGTACTTC.

The chain combines TRBV13 with TRBJ2-7; possible D gene TRBD2, 6 bases. Germline CDR1 reads PRHDT; CDR2 reads FYEKMQ (reference sequence). Trimming shortened V by 0 bases and J by 3 bases, and 15 bases separated the two germline ends. The CDR3 contains 16 residues. The CDR3 loop is CASSLGRAGRSYEQYF. CDR3 nucleotide sequence: TGTGCCAGCAGCTTAGGCCGGGCGGGGCGGAGCTACGAGCAGTACTTC.

The chain couples TRBV27 to TRBJ2-1; 10 bases agree with TRBD2. Germline lookup yields CDR1 MNHEY and CDR2 SMNVEV (reference sequence). This CDR3 is built from 17 residues. V was pared by 5 bases and J by 6 bases, with 13 bases of the junction left unmatched. The CDR3 here is CASSAYPGTSAFNEQFF. The CDR3 DNA reads TGTGCCAGCAGTGCCTACCCCGGGACTAGCGCCTTCAATGAGCAGTTCTTC.

The chain has TRBV13 and TRBJ2-7; D is perhaps TRBD1 (6 bases). Trimming took 4 bases from V and 2 from J, leaving 12 bases between them. The CDR3 totals 14 residues. CDR1 and CDR2 (germline): PRHDT, FYEKMQ (reference sequence). CDR3 coding DNA: TGTGCCAGCAGCTCCCGACAGGACCCCTACGAGCAGTACTTC. Its translation: CASSSRQDPYEQYF.

V usage is TRBV6-1 and J usage is TRBJ2-7, with 9 positions matching TRBD2. The CDR3 is 15 amino acids. Losses at the gene ends were 2 bases for V and 6 bases for J; bases not matched to a gene: 8. Looked up from germline, CDR1 is MNHNS and CDR2 is SASEGT. CDR3 sequence reads: CASSERGGRATEQYF. Here the CDR3 DNA reads TGTGCCAGCAGTGAAAGGGGCGGGAGGGCCACCGAGCAGTACTTC.

This clone appeared a few times. The CDR3 DNA sequence: TGTGCCAGCAGTAAGAGACAGGAGCTAGCTAGCACAGATACGCAGTATTTT. Translating it yields CASSKRQELASTDTQYF. The chain is built from TRBV27 and TRBJ2-3, with D perhaps TRBD1 (6 bases). The CDR3 has 17 residues. The V and J ends lost 5 bases and 0 bases respectively, with 18 bases between them. The germline V gene has CDR1 MNHEY and CDR2 SMNVEV (reference sequence).

The chain couples TRBV5-1 to TRBJ2-5, with TRBD1 matching 11 bases. CDR1 is SGHRS, CDR2 YFSETQ, per germline. Trimming cost V 0 bases and J 1 base; bases outside gene matches: 2. The CDR3 has 16 residues. CDR3 DNA: TGCGCCAGCAGCTTGGAAGGGACAGGGGGCCAAGAGACCCAGTACTTC. Its translation is CASSLEGTGGQETQYF.

J is TRBJ2-2 and V is TRBV9, with 7 bases lining up with TRBD1. The CDR3 is made up of 15 amino acids. Trimming cost V 4 bases and J 4 bases; bases outside gene matches: 7. Germline V gene sequence: CDR1 SGDLS, CDR2 YYNGEE. CDR3 region: CASSPTSGGTGELFF. CDR3 nucleotide sequence: TGTGCCAGCAGCCCCACTTCAGGGGGCACCGGGGAGCTGTTTTTT. Full variable domain (remainder filled in from reference TRBV9 and TRBJ2-2): DSGVTQTPKHLITATGQRVTLRCSPRSGDLSVYWYQQSLDQGLQFLIQYYNGEERAKGNILERFSAQQFPDLHSELNLSSLELGDSALYFCASSPTSGGTGELFFGEGSRLTVL.

This sequence joins TRBV19 and TRBJ1-3, with 10 bases matching TRBD1. Trimming took 3 bases from V and 7 from J; bases not matched to a gene: 6. This CDR3 spans 15 amino acids. CDR1 and CDR2 from the germline V gene are LNHDA and SQIVND (reference sequence). The CDR3 reads CASSMDRDRGNTIYF. Written as DNA, the CDR3 is TGTGCCAGTAGTATGGACCGGGACAGGGGTAACACCATATATTTT.

The chain recombines TRBV18 with TRBJ2-5, with no clear D. From germline, CDR1 is KGHSH and CDR2 LQKENI. This CDR3 has 15 residues. Trimming removed 0 bases at V and 2 bases at J, with 10 bases between. CDR3 sequence: CASSPPQNPQETQYF. The CDR3, as DNA: TGTGCCAGCTCACCACCGCAGAATCCTCAAGAGACCCAGTACTTC.